This T cell receptor beta chain was sequenced during a study of shared clonotypes between healthy human individuals. As for the study in general: Aged between 18 and 49, the donors were a couple of women and three men.

This clone was seen more than once but under ten times. Different DNA sequences within this sample yield the same CDR3. Assay: immunoSEQ multiplex PCR; the TCRdb copy retains only in-frame clones and omits some. The table lists roughly 1,000,000 clones, 70% to 80% of them singletons. Sequenced input: memory CD4+ T cells from PBMCs. Noted subset: CD45RA-negative fraction. This TCR was recovered from a man aged 18 to 29 in good health. Some clones in this sample may be carry-over from other donors' samples.

CDR3 sequence (DNA): TGTGCCAGCAGTCTAGGGACCGGGGAGCTGTTTTTT. This translates into CASSLGTGELFF. The genes are TRBV28 and TRBJ2-2, with no clear D. Trimming removed 5 bases from V and 5 bases from J, with 6 bases in between. This CDR3 region has 12 residues. Germline V CDR1 and CDR2: MDHEN, SYDVKM. The whole variable domain, filled in from reference TRBV28 and TRBJ2-2, reads DVKVTQSSRYLVKRTGEKVFLECVQDMDHENMFWYRQDPGLGLRLIYFSYDVKMKEKGDIPEGYSVSREKKERFSLILESASTNQTSMYLCASSLGTGELFFGEGSRLTVL.